This TCR beta chain was retrieved from a study of T cell responses to AZD1222 COVID-19 vaccine. On the study more broadly: Pooling covered second doses at about 4 or about 12 weeks.

Points from the study as a whole: Spike was spanned by vaccine-associated CD4 TCRs, with dominance at 160-218 and 743-854. In a largely white British group with more females than males, clonal diversity was possibly underestimated. Seropositivity was recorded at baseline in only five to seven AZD1222 recipients.

CDR3 length: 12 residues. V shed 7 bases and J 6 bases; nucleotides not matched to a gene: 5. Germline assignment: CDR1 GTSNPN and CDR2 SVGIG (reference sequence). A remark on this clone: The antigen is unknown.

The method was immunoSEQ multiplex PCR; TCRdb's version includes in-frame clones alone and lacks a portion of them. The sample lists about 99,000 clones, around nine tenths occurring once. V gene TRBV30 combines with J gene TRBJ1-1; 10 bases are shared with TRBD1. The source material was peripheral blood, sampled on day 0 of AZD1222 vaccination. This receptor was identified in an adult in good health. CDR3 in amino acids: CALTGGRSEAFF. The CDR3 region has the DNA TGTGCCTTGACAGGGGGCCGGTCTGAAGCTTTCTTT.